The T cell receptor beta chain under discussion was sequenced for a study of shared clonotypes between healthy human individuals. Study as a whole: In total, the donors were a couple of women and a few men aged 18 to 49.

The data were produced by immunoSEQ multiplex PCR, yet TCRdb's version contains in-frame clones alone and is incomplete. The repertoire holds roughly 200,000 clones, with 65% to 70% as singletons. The CDR3 sequence is 12 residues long. Trimming took off 3 bases at V and 4 bases at J, with 6 bases between the two ends. Looked up from germline, CDR1 is SGHAT and CDR2 is FQNNGV. The sample holds one count of this clone. Study donors comprised healthy, HIV-negative adults devoid of recent acute infection or vaccination. Each donor was a Caucasian adult residing in Nashville, Tennessee. The clonotype comes from a man younger than 45 in good health. Input material: memory CD4+ T cells sorted from blood. Regarding subset: CD45RA-negative fraction. J is TRBJ1-2 and V is TRBV11-2; a possible D gene is TRBD1 (6 bases). In nucleotides, the CDR3 is TGTGCCAGCAGCTTGGACAGCTATGGCTACACCTTC. The encoded protein is CASSLDSYGYTF.